One sample yielded the 20 T cell receptor beta chains listed below, sequenced in a study of PD-L1 blockade in urothelial cancer. Assay: immunoSEQ multiplex PCR; the TCRdb copy retains only in-frame clones and omits some. This sample has approximately 90,000 clones, with about four fifths found just once. Regarding time point: pretreatment peripheral blood. The source was PBMCs, collected around atezolizumab (anti-PD-L1) treatment. Source of these receptors: a man aged 55 to 70 with urothelial cancer.

This clone was seen at least ten times. This sequence joins TRBV19 and TRBJ1-2; 8 bases map to TRBD1. From germline, CDR1 is LNHDA and CDR2 SQIVND (reference sequence). CDR3 size: 12 residues. With 8 bases clipped from V and 4 bases from J, the junction kept 3 bases outside the gene matches. This CDR3 reads CASADRGYGYTF. The CDR3 nucleotides are TGTGCCAGTGCTGACAGGGGCTATGGCTACACCTTC.

This clone was detected once. V is TRBV6-6 and J is TRBJ1-5; no clear D gene. Germline CDR1 is MNHNY and CDR2 is SVGAGI (reference sequence). The length of the CDR3 is 12 residues. Trimming stripped 6 bases from V and 5 bases from J, with 8 bases between. CDR3 DNA sequence: TGTGCCAGCAGCCCAGCGGATCAGCCCCAGCATTTT. Protein: CASSPADQPQHF.

CDR3 protein: CASSDRVTDTQYF. In nucleotides, the CDR3 is TGCGCCAGCAGTGACAGGGTAACAGATACGCAGTATTTT. The J gene is TRBJ2-3, the V gene TRBV10-1, with D possibly TRBD1 on 5 matching bases. CDR1 and CDR2 (germline): WNHNN, SYGVQD (reference sequence). V dropped 3 bases and J dropped 3 bases, with 7 bases sitting between them. CDR3 length: 13 amino acids.

V usage is TRBV10-3 and J usage is TRBJ2-3, with a tentative D call TRBD2 (6 bases). There are 15 residues in the CDR3. Germline V lookup: CDR1 ENHRY, CDR2 SYGVKD. Trimming took 10 bases from V and 3 from J, leaving 20 bases between them. In DNA form, the CDR3 reads TGTGCCACCGCAACCACCCGGGAGACAACAGATACGCAGTATTTT. This gives the protein CATATTRETTDTQYF.

V is TRBV6-5 and J is TRBJ2-7, with 8 bases that match TRBD1. Germline-derived CDR1 and CDR2 are MNHEY and SVGAGI. V dropped 6 bases and J dropped 5; count of bases not matched to a gene: 6. The CDR3 consists of 13 residues. The CDR3, as DNA: TGTGCCAGCAGAAGACAGGGGCAGAACGAGCAGTACTTC. Protein sequence: CASRRQGQNEQYF.

The V call is TRBV2, the J call TRBJ1-6, with D possibly matching TRBD1 (6 bases). V was clipped by 1 base and J by 7 bases, with 11 bases between them. CDR3 length: 15 amino acids. CDR1 and CDR2 (germline): SNHLY, FYNNEI. The CDR3 bases are TGTGCCAGCAGTGAAGTGGGGGCGAGGAATTCACCCCTCCACTTT. This gives the protein CASSEVGARNSPLHF. The full variable domain, completed using reference TRBV2 and TRBJ1-6, is EPEVTQTPSHQVTQMGQEVILRCVPISNHLYFYWYRQILGQKVEFLVSFYNNEISEKSEIFDDQFSVERPDGSNFTLKIRSTKLEDSAMYFCASSEVGARNSPLHFGNGTRLTVT.

The chain recombines TRBV4-3 with TRBJ2-3; 8 positions match TRBD1. The CDR3 consists of 14 residues. Per germline, CDR1 LGHNA and CDR2 YSLEER. J gave up 9 bases and V 0 bases, and 5 bases lay outside the gene matches. In DNA, the CDR3 is TGCGCCAGCAGCCAAGACAGGGGGCGCGGGACGCAGTATTTT. It translates to CASSQDRGRGTQYF.

This clone was observed once. The chain combines TRBV5-5 with TRBJ2-7, with D maybe TRBD1 (6 bases). The V gene lost 2 bases and the J gene lost 5 bases, with 23 bases spanning the gap. The germline V gene has CDR1 SGHKS and CDR2 YYEKEE (reference sequence). CDR3 size: 17 residues. The CDR3 DNA follows: TGTGCCAGCAGCTTATTGGTGTCCGGGCAGGGGTTCCACGAGCAGTACTTC. Its protein is CASSLLVSGQGFHEQYF.

CDR3 sequence: CAWTSYRVGTEAFF. The CDR3 DNA reads as TGTGCCTGGACATCCTACAGGGTGGGAACTGAAGCTTTCTTT. The rearrangement links TRBV30 to TRBJ1-1; the D gene is possibly TRBD1 (6 bases). CDR1 and CDR2 (germline): GTSNPN, SVGIG (reference sequence). The V gene lost 4 bases and the J gene lost 5 bases, with 17 bases spanning the gap. This CDR3 has 14 residues.

This clone was seen just once. The chain has TRBV13 and TRBJ1-6; no clear D. This CDR3 is 16 amino acids long. Germline V gene sequence: CDR1 PRHDT, CDR2 FYEKMQ (reference sequence). V lost 1 base and J lost 6, with 13 bases in between. In DNA, the CDR3 is TGTGCCAGCAGCTTAGTTTCAGGTGAAGTTAATTCACCCCTCCACTTT. Amino acids: CASSLVSGEVNSPLHF.

The J gene is TRBJ2-5, the V gene TRBV11-3, with D possibly TRBD1 on 6 matching bases. V gave up 5 bases and J gave up 2 bases, with 12 bases separating them. The germline CDR1 and CDR2 sequences are SGHNT and YENEEA. CDR3 length: 14 residues. The CDR3 sequence is CASSQGPVQETQYF. CDR3 sequence (DNA): TGTGCCAGCAGCCAGGGGCCAGTTCAAGAGACCCAGTACTTC. The full variable domain, in which reference TRBV11-3 and TRBJ2-5 provide the parts outside the CDR3, is EAGVVQSPRYKIIEKKQPVAFWCNPISGHNTLYWYLQNLGQGPELLIRYENEEAVDDSQLPKDRFSAERLKGVDSTLKIQPAELGDSAVYLCASSQGPVQETQYFGPGTRLLVL.

The gene calls are TRBV4-1 and TRBJ2-7, with D perhaps TRBD1 (6 bases). The V and J ends lost 0 bases and 4 bases respectively, with 13 bases between them. The CDR3 spans 15 residues. Germline CDR1 is MGHRA and CDR2 is YSYEKL. CDR3 DNA sequence: TGCGCCAGCAGCCAAGACGGGACACCAGGTTACGAGCAGTACTTC. Protein product: CASSQDGTPGYEQYF.

This rearrangement joins TRBV5-1 to TRBJ1-1, with 7 bases fitting TRBD1. Trimming at V came to 3 bases and at J to 3 bases, leaving 5 bases not matched to a gene. Germline CDR1 and CDR2: SGHRS and YFSETQ. This CDR3 is 14 amino acids long. The DNA of the CDR3 is TGCGCCAGCAGCTGGAAAACAGGGGACACTGAAGCTTTCTTT. Translated: CASSWKTGDTEAFF.

The gene calls are TRBV7-9 and TRBJ2-3; D call uncertain. CDR1 is SEHNR and CDR2 is FQNEAQ in the germline V gene (reference sequence). Trimming shortened V by 4 bases and J by 4 bases, and 12 bases separated the two germline ends. This CDR3 is built from 14 residues. The CDR3 loop is CASSSLQSPDTQYF. The CDR3 coding sequence is TGTGCCAGCAGCTCTCTACAGAGTCCAGATACGCAGTATTTT.

V and J are TRBV4-1 and TRBJ2-7, with 10 bases aligning to TRBD2. This CDR3 spans 15 amino acids. Germline CDR1 MGHRA, CDR2 YSYEKL. V shed 4 bases and J 1 base; nucleotides not matched to a gene: 4. The chain's CDR3 is CASSRPTSGSYEQYF. DNA for the CDR3: TGCGCCAGCAGCCGACCGACTAGCGGGTCCTACGAGCAGTACTTC.

The rearrangement links TRBV6-5 to TRBJ1-4; D is uncertain. The CDR3 consists of 16 residues. Trimming stripped 0 bases from V and 2 bases from J, with 10 bases between. Germline values: CDR1 MNHEY, CDR2 SVGAGI. The CDR3 bases are TGTGCCAGCAGTTACTCGATGAGGCCCACTAATGAAAAACTGTTTTTT. It translates to CASSYSMRPTNEKLFF.

This clone came up once. The rearrangement joins TRBV7-2 to TRBJ1-2, with TRBD1 matching over 8 bases. V was pared by 7 bases and J by 8 bases, with 9 bases of the junction left unmatched. This CDR3 comprises 13 residues. Per the germline V gene, CDR1 is SGHTA and CDR2 is FQGNSA. The CDR3: CASNPGTGDGYTF. DNA of the CDR3: TGTGCCAGCAATCCCGGGACAGGTGACGGCTACACCTTC. Combining the CDR3 with reference TRBV7-2 and TRBJ1-2 gives the whole variable domain GAGVSQSPSNKVTEKGKDVELRCDPISGHTALYWYRQSLGQGLEFLIYFQGNSAPDKSGLPSDRFSAERTGGSVSTLTIQRTQQEDSAVYLCASNPGTGDGYTFGSGTRLTVV.

CDR3: CASSIALGQGLGNQPQHF. The DNA of the CDR3 is TGTGCCAGTAGTATAGCCCTCGGGCAGGGGTTGGGCAATCAGCCCCAGCATTTT. The chain uses TRBV19 and TRBJ1-5; D perhaps matches TRBD1 (6 bases). The V and J ends lost 1 base and 2 bases respectively, with 18 bases between them. The V gene's germline CDR1 is LNHDA and CDR2 SQIVND (reference sequence). The CDR3 spans 18 residues.

The chain recombines TRBV11-2 with TRBJ1-3; D is possibly TRBD1 (6 bases). With 8 bases removed from V and 4 bases from J, the gap between germline ends came to 15 bases. The V gene's germline CDR1 is SGHAT and CDR2 FQNNGV. The CDR3 is 14 residues long. Written as DNA, the CDR3 is TGTGCCAGCCTTTCAACAGGGAGCGGAAACACCATATATTTT. It specifies CASLSTGSGNTIYF. Together with reference TRBV11-2 and TRBJ1-3, the CDR3 gives the full variable domain: EAGVAQSPRYKIIEKRQSVAFWCNPISGHATLYWYQQILGQGPKLLIQFQNNGVVDDSQLPKDRFSAERLKGVDSTLKIQPAKLEDSAVYLCASLSTGSGNTIYFGEGSWLTVV.

The rearrangement joins TRBV2 to TRBJ2-2; 13 nucleotides align to TRBD2. Germline V CDR1 and CDR2: SNHLY, FYNNEI. Trimming removed 3 bases from V and 4 bases from J; junction bases left unmatched: 5. The CDR3 extends over 17 amino acids. The CDR3 sequence: CASSDPGLAGVTGELFF. CDR3 nucleotide sequence: TGTGCCAGCAGTGACCCCGGACTAGCGGGGGTCACCGGGGAGCTGTTTTTT.